The present TCR beta chain was sequenced within a study of cytomegalovirus exposure and HLA in healthy donors. General study results and limits: Several of the most significant clusters appeared, in a later analysis, to be linked to common viral pathogens.

With regard to this clone: The antigen is not known.

The PCR made use of 60 Vbeta and 13 Jbeta primers. Sequencing used immunoSEQ multiplex PCR; TCRdb keeps in-frame clones, though not all of them. Its clone listing holds 200,000 to 250,000 clones. The material sequenced was PBMCs. The clonotype comes from a young woman in good health and CMV-seropositive.

The CDR3 is CASSPLRDSYEQYF. CDR3 coding DNA: TGCGCCAGCAGCCCCCTACGGGACTCCTACGAGCAGTACTTC. V is TRBV5-1 and J is TRBJ2-7, with D possibly TRBD2 on 5 matching bases. V lost 4 bases and J 0 bases, leaving 11 bases between the germline ends. The CDR3 contains 14 residues. CDR1 is SGHRS, CDR2 YFSETQ, per germline.